The clone carrying this T cell receptor (beta chain) has just a few counts. CDR1 DFQATT and CDR2 SNEGSKA come from the germline V gene (reference sequence). The V end lost 3 bases, the J end lost 1 base, and 12 bases lay between the germline ends. This CDR3 has 14 amino acids. The protocol was immunoSEQ multiplex PCR, while the TCRdb copy is restricted to in-frame clones and leaves out a portion. The sample records under 95,000 clones, around 90% being singletons. The data are from a study of blood T cell repertoires in COVID-19. Background on the study: Researchers got acute and convalescent COVID-19 samples from the United States, Italy and Spain.

This clonotype was sampled from a woman older than 75 with acute or convalescent COVID-19. The chain has TRBV20-1 and TRBJ1-1; no clear D. The sample taken for sequencing was peripheral blood. Here the CDR3 reads CSASPGVRNTEAFF. As DNA, the CDR3 is TGCAGTGCTAGTCCGGGTGTCCGGAACACTGAAGCTTTCTTT.